This T cell receptor beta chain was obtained from a study of Tregs in tolerant kidney transplant recipients. Study results and caveats: This study did not directly address biological reproducibility. Few patients were studied, so findings need validation in larger groups. Expanding Tregs on activated donor B cells appeared to best identify donor-specific TCRbeta clones.

In the case of this clone: The antigen is unknown.

Unstimulated regulatory T cells (CD4+CD25+CD127-), CD4+CD25- non-regulatory cells, CD4 and CD8 cells were FACS-sorted from thawed PBMCs. The repertoire was sequenced with immunoSEQ multiplex PCR; TCRdb's copy has only in-frame clones and lacks some. The sample gives under 300,000 clones, more than 65% of which show up once; 0.5% to 0.65% is in the top ten. The V and J ends lost 1 base and 2 bases respectively, with 8 bases between them. The germline gives CDR1 SGDLS, CDR2 YYNGEE. This CDR3 region has 14 residues. This sequence joins TRBV9 and TRBJ2-3; D uncertain. Sequences were obtained from CD4+ T cells from blood. This receptor was identified in a human donor in good health. CDR3 bases: TGTGCCAGCAGCGTATGGAAGGACACAGATACGCAGTATTTT. Its protein is CASSVWKDTDTQYF.